This T cell receptor (beta chain) was sequenced during a study of regulatory T cells in long-lasting Graves disease. Study at large: New Graves' disease cases had less than 3 months of antithyroid drugs. Study results and limitations: Newly diagnosed disease favored TRBV20-1 and TRBJ2-1 over persistent disease.

V was pared by 4 bases and J by 6 bases, with 6 bases of the junction left unmatched. From germline, CDR1 is SEHNR and CDR2 FQNEAQ (reference sequence). The CDR3 contains 14 residues. Time point: newly diagnosed GD, antithyroid drugs for less than 3 months. The TCR library was made from RNA extracted from PBMCs. Arm-PCR of CDR3 regions with iRepertoire HTBI primers generated TCR beta libraries. From the multiplex PCR reads, TCRdb called clonotypes with MiXCR, one entry per CDR3 protein. This sample has a few hundred thousand distinct CDR3 sequences; about 17% occur once, and the top ten carry around 20%. About this clonotype: Its antigen is unknown. A much bigger clone sits one base away, suggesting this may be a read error.

These data also featured in a second study, about T cells in Graves' hyperthyroidism and ophthalmopathy. That investigation notes: Uncontrolled infection, other autoimmune disease, pregnancy or lactation excluded patients.

The input for sequencing was peripheral blood mononuclear cells (PBMCs), taken at new diagnosis, from a patient treated with antithyroid drugs. The origin of this receptor is a woman aged 18 to 35 with Graves disease. The V call is TRBV7-9, the J call TRBJ2-7; TRBD1 agrees at 10 bases. The chain's CDR3 is CASSYPGQGREQYF. CDR3 nucleotide sequence: TGTGCCAGCAGCTACCCGGGACAGGGGCGCGAGCAGTACTTC.